This TCR beta chain is drawn from a study of blood T cell repertoires in COVID-19. Looking at the study overall: Samples of COVID-19 (acute and convalescent) were obtained from the United States, Italy and Spain. Sources were T cells, B-cell-depleted T cells, or PBMCs; the material itself was cDNA or gDNA.

In the study's own analysis: Amplification from reference gene primers served as the basis for estimated nucleated cell counts. The table came from immunoSEQ multiplex PCR; TCRdb's copy has only in-frame clones and leaves some out. D and trimming were read from the DNA, whereas the V and J calls and clone size are those reported in that table. Of approximately 450,000 clones in the sample, 75% to 90% were seen once. The source material was peripheral blood. The receptor's source is a woman in her thirties with acute or convalescent COVID-19.

The CDR3 nucleotides read TGTGCCAGCACTCGGACAGGGGGCGTATCGGCTAATGAAAAACTGTTTTTT. It translates to CASTRTGGVSANEKLFF. V is TRBV9 and J is TRBJ1-4; 11 bases map to TRBD1. Per germline, CDR1 SGDLS and CDR2 YYNGEE. J gave up 3 bases and V 6 bases, and 10 bases lay outside the gene matches. The CDR3 covers 17 residues.